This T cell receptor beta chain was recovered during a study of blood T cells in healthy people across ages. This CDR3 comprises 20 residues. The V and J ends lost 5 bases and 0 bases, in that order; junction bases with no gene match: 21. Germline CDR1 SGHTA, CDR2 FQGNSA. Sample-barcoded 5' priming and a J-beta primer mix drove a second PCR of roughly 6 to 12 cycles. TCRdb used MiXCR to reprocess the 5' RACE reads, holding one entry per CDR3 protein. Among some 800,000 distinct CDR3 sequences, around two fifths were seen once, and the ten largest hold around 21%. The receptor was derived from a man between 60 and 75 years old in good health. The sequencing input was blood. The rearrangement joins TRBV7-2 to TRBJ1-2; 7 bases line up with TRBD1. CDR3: CASSRDPDFPGRGPNYGYTF. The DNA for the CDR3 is TGTGCCAGCAGCCGAGACCCCGATTTTCCAGGGAGGGGGCCTAACTATGGCTACACCTTC. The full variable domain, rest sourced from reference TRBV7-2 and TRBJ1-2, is GAGVSQSPSNKVTEKGKDVELRCDPISGHTALYWYRQSLGQGLEFLIYFQGNSAPDKSGLPSDRFSAERTGGSVSTLTIQRTQQEDSAVYLCASSRDPDFPGRGPNYGYTFGSGTRLTVV.